This T cell receptor beta chain derives from a study of post-analysis software for immune sequencing data. General observations from the study: With TRBV5-6, TRBV5-1 and TRBV20-1 included, about five TRBV segments were more frequent in patients than in controls. A significant reduction in normalized Chao1 diversity was observed in multiple sclerosis patients versus controls.

Note on this clonotype: What it binds is not known.

CDR3 size: 13 residues. With 3 bases removed from V and 6 bases from J, the gap between germline ends came to 10 bases. Germline-derived CDR1 and CDR2 are MNHEY and SMNVEV (reference sequence). Sequencing libraries made from TCR beta cDNA carried unique molecular identifiers. TCRdb ran MiXCR on the PCR reads and lists one entry per CDR3 protein. The data contain about 760,000 distinct CDR3 sequences, roughly 27% of them singletons. The rearrangement joins TRBV27 to TRBJ2-3; maybe TRBD2 (5 bases). The sample taken for sequencing was blood. This TCR came from a girl between 10 and 17 years old with multiple sclerosis. As DNA, the CDR3 is TGTGCCAGCAGTTTCGGGCAGCGGGATACGCAGTATTTT. Its translation: CASSFGQRDTQYF.